The entry below describes one T cell receptor beta chain. CD4+ cell separation produced CD45RA+ naive and CD45RA-negative memory subsets. This entry is derived from a study of shared clonotypes between healthy human individuals. Assay used: immunoSEQ multiplex PCR; TCRdb lists only in-frame clones, some missing. Of approximately 1.4 million clones listed, under 99% are singletons. Looked up from germline, CDR1 is SGHTA and CDR2 is FQGNSA. The CDR3 loop spans 14 amino acids. Trimming pared 1 base from V and 8 bases from J, leaving 12 bases between. The chain uses TRBV7-2 and TRBJ2-1; D remains ambiguous. This sequence originates from a man aged 25 to 40 in good health. The specimen was naive CD4+ T cells sorted from blood. Subset defined: CD45RA+ positively selected. CDR3 coding DNA: TGTGCCAGCAGCTTAGAGTCCAGCTCCGATGAGCAGTTCTTC. Translation: CASSLESSSDEQFF.